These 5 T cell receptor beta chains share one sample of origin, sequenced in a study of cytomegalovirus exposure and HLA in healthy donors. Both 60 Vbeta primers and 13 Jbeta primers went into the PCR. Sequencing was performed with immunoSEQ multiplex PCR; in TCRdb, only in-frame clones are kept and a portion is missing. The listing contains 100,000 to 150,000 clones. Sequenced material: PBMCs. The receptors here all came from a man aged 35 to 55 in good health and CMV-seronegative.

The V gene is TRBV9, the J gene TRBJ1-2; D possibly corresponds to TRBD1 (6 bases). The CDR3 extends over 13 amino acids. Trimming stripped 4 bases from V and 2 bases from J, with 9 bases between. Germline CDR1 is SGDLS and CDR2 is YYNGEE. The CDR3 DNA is TGTGCCAGCAGCCTCGGACAGAACTATGGCTACACCTTC. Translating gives CASSLGQNYGYTF.

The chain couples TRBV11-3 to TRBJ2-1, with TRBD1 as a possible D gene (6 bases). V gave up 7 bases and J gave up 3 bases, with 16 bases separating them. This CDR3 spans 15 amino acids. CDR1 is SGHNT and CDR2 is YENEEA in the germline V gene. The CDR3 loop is CASTPTGTLYNEQFF. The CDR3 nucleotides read TGTGCCAGCACCCCAACAGGGACCCTCTACAATGAGCAGTTCTTC.

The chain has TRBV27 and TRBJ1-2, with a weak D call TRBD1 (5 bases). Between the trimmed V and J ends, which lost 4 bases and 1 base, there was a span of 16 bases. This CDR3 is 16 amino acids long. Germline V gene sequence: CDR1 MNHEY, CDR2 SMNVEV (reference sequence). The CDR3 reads CASSSKIGHRNYGYTF. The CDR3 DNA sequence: TGTGCCAGCAGTTCTAAAATCGGACACCGTAACTATGGCTACACCTTC.

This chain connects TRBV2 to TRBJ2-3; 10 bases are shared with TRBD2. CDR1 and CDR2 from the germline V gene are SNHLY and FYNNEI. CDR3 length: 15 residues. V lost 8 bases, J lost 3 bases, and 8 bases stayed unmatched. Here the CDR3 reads CASGLEAGGTDTQYF. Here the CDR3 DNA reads TGTGCCAGCGGCTTGGAAGCGGGGGGGACAGATACGCAGTATTTT. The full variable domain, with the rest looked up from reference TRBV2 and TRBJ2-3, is EPEVTQTPSHQVTQMGQEVILRCVPISNHLYFYWYRQILGQKVEFLVSFYNNEISEKSEIFDDQFSVERPDGSNFTLKIRSTKLEDSAMYFCASGLEAGGTDTQYFGPGTRLTVL.

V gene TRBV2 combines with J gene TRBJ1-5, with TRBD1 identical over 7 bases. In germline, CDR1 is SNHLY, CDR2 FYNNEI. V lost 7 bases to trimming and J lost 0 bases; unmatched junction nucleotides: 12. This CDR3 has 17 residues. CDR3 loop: CASNSGQASYSNQPQHF. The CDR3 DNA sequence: TGTGCCAGCAACTCTGGACAGGCTAGCTATAGCAATCAGCCCCAGCATTTT. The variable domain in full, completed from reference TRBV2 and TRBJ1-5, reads EPEVTQTPSHQVTQMGQEVILRCVPISNHLYFYWYRQILGQKVEFLVSFYNNEISEKSEIFDDQFSVERPDGSNFTLKIRSTKLEDSAMYFCASNSGQASYSNQPQHFGDGTRLSIL.